Below are 23 T cell receptor beta chains sequenced from a single sample in a study of T-cell reconstitution after alpha-beta-depleted transplantation in children. Unique molecular identifiers were incorporated into the prepared TCRbeta library. TCRdb fed the PCR reads into MiXCR, producing one record per CDR3 protein. The table lists around 400,000 distinct CDR3 sequences, 20% of them singletons. The sequences come from PBMCs from the stem cell graft donor, collected from the stem cell graft. The source is a human donor who donated a stem cell graft to a child with acute myeloid leukemia.

The chain is built from TRBV20-1 and TRBJ2-7, with D possibly TRBD1 on 6 matching bases. V lost 0 bases and J 4 bases, leaving 16 bases between the germline ends. Germline CDR1 reads DFQATT; CDR2 reads SNEGSKA (reference sequence). The CDR3 totals 15 residues. The CDR3 loop is CSARDRPGTLYEQYF. The CDR3 bases are TGCAGTGCTAGAGACCGACCAGGGACACTTTACGAGCAGTACTTC.

This clonotype was observed once. An end of the junction does not agree with germline; a read error may underlie this. The chain recombines TRBV11-2 with TRBJ2-7; 9 nucleotides match TRBD1. Germline V lookup: CDR1 SGHAT, CDR2 FQNNGV. The CDR3 covers 11 residues. The CDR3 reads CASSPRTGADF. CDR3 DNA sequence: TGTGCCAGCAGCCCCAGGACAGGGGCCGACTTC.

This clonotype showed up many times. This sequence joins TRBV20-1 and TRBJ2-2, with a possible D match to TRBD2 (6 bases). This CDR3 is built from 15 residues. Per the germline V gene, CDR1 is DFQATT and CDR2 is SNEGSKA (reference sequence). Trimming cost V 3 bases and J 4 bases, with 15 bases left between them. CDR3 amino acids: CSARRGGSGTGELFF. The CDR3 region has the DNA TGCAGTGCTAGGAGGGGAGGTTCGGGCACCGGGGAGCTGTTTTTT.

This clonotype was recorded a few times. The chain employs TRBV27 and TRBJ2-2; possible D gene TRBD1, 5 bases. From germline, CDR1 is MNHEY and CDR2 SMNVEV (reference sequence). V shed 6 bases and J shed 0 bases, with 8 bases lying between them. This CDR3 spans 14 amino acids. CDR3 region: CASSRQSNTGELFF. Here the CDR3 DNA reads TGTGCCAGCAGCCGACAGTCGAACACCGGGGAGCTGTTTTTT.

In its sample, this clonotype was seen a few times. J is TRBJ2-7 and V is TRBV29-1; 8 positions agree with TRBD1. Germline V lookup: CDR1 SQVTM, CDR2 ANQGSEA. There are 13 residues in the CDR3. The ends lost 7 bases at V and 2 bases at J; junction bases unmatched: 7. DNA of the CDR3: TGCAGCGCACAGGGGGTCCCTCCCTACGAGCAGTACTTC. It specifies CSAQGVPPYEQYF.

This clonotype came up a few times. This chain uses TRBV6-1 with TRBJ2-6, with 10 bases identical to TRBD1. This CDR3 region has 17 residues. V lost 7 bases and J lost 4; bases outside the gene matches: 10. Germline CDR1 reads MNHNS; CDR2 reads SASEGT. The CDR3 spells CASKETGGASGANVLTF. In nucleotides, the CDR3 is TGTGCCAGCAAAGAGACAGGGGGCGCGTCCGGGGCCAACGTCCTGACTTTC.

The chain is built from TRBV20-1 and TRBJ1-4; possible D gene TRBD1, 5 bases. V was shortened by 6 bases and J by 7 bases, with 21 bases between the two germline ends. CDR1 and CDR2 from the germline V gene are DFQATT and SNEGSKA (reference sequence). This CDR3 has 15 amino acids. This CDR3 is CSATRDPQRGEKLFF. In DNA, the CDR3 is TGCAGTGCCACACGGGACCCCCAGAGGGGTGAAAAACTGTTTTTT.

The CDR3 is CASSLGTKFAGELFF. CDR3 nucleotides: TGTGCCAGCAGTTTAGGGACTAAGTTCGCCGGGGAGCTGTTTTTT. J is TRBJ2-2 and V is TRBV28; 7 nucleotides agree with TRBD2. Germline V CDR1 and CDR2: MDHEN, SYDVKM. The V and J ends lost 2 bases and 6 bases, in that order; junction bases with no gene match: 6. The CDR3 runs 15 residues.

This chain links TRBV7-6 with TRBJ2-5; D not resolved. Trimming shortened V by 0 bases and J by 1 base, and 9 bases separated the two germline ends. The CDR3 is made up of 15 amino acids. CDR1 is SGHVS, CDR2 FNYEAQ, per germline. CDR3 sequence reads: CASSLADTGQETQYF. In DNA form, the CDR3 reads TGTGCCAGCAGCTTAGCTGACACGGGCCAAGAGACCCAGTACTTC.

The chain carries TRBV23-1 and TRBJ2-1; D is undetermined. TRBV23-1 is filed as an ORF, its function uncertain. Trimming took 0 bases from V and 6 from J, leaving 9 bases between them. The CDR3 contains 14 residues. CDR3 DNA sequence: TGCGCCAGCAGTCAATCGTACGGTCTCAATGAGCAGTTCTTC. It yields the protein CASSQSYGLNEQFF.

This clonotype was seen a few times. The chain links TRBV7-9 to TRBJ2-2; the match to TRBD1 covers 8 bases. The J segment lost 0 bases and the V segment lost 4 bases, leaving 4 bases of the junction unmatched. Germline V gives CDR1 SEHNR, CDR2 FQNEAQ (reference sequence). The CDR3 is made up of 16 amino acids. The CDR3 is CASSSLGQANTGELFF. Here the CDR3 DNA reads TGTGCCAGCAGCTCATTGGGACAGGCGAACACCGGGGAGCTGTTTTTT.

This clonotype was detected ten times or more. The CDR3 region is CATKTGTSGDEQYF. DNA for the CDR3: TGTGCCACAAAAACAGGGACTAGCGGTGACGAGCAGTACTTC. The chain has TRBV10-3 and TRBJ2-7, with TRBD2 identical over 11 bases. Per germline, CDR1 ENHRY and CDR2 SYGVKD. The CDR3 is made up of 14 amino acids. The V gene end was trimmed by 10 bases and the J gene end by 5 bases; junction bases not matched to a gene: 10.

In its sample, this clonotype was seen many times. The chain uses TRBV12-3 or TRBV12-4 and TRBJ2-1; 9 bases align to TRBD1. This CDR3 region has 14 residues. Trimming cost V 6 bases and J 5 bases; bases outside gene matches: 5. Here the CDR3 DNA reads TGTGCCAGCAGGCGAACAGGGGGCCACAATGAGCAGTTCTTC. Protein sequence: CASRRTGGHNEQFF.

This clonotype was seen a few times. The V gene is TRBV29-1, the J gene TRBJ2-1; 8 nucleotides agree with TRBD2. The trim removed 5 bases at V and 9 bases at J, leaving 12 bases unmatched. The CDR3 totals 14 residues. Germline-derived CDR1 and CDR2 are SQVTM and ANQGSEA. As DNA, the CDR3 is TGCAGCGTTACCCTCACGGGGGGGCGCGTTGAGCAGTTCTTC. It is translated as CSVTLTGGRVEQFF.

In its sample, this clonotype was seen many times. This chain connects TRBV20-1 to TRBJ1-2, with 8 bases aligning to TRBD1. The CDR3 is made up of 15 amino acids. The germline CDR1 and CDR2 sequences are DFQATT and SNEGSKA (reference sequence). The ends lost 0 bases at V and 6 bases at J; junction bases unmatched: 9. The CDR3 here is CSARDLGQGGHGYTF. CDR3 in DNA: TGCAGTGCTAGAGATCTAGGACAGGGAGGCCATGGCTACACCTTC.

The gene calls are TRBV6-5 and TRBJ2-2; unclear D gene. The CDR3 runs 14 residues. The germline gives CDR1 MNHEY, CDR2 SVGAGI. V lost 6 bases, J lost 6 bases, and 14 bases lay in between. The chain's CDR3 is CASSPPILSGELFF. In DNA form, the CDR3 reads TGTGCCAGCAGCCCACCCATATTATCCGGGGAGCTGTTTTTT.

This chain joins TRBV20-1 and TRBJ2-3; 7 nucleotides line up with TRBD2. Looked up from germline, CDR1 is DFQATT and CDR2 is SNEGSKA (reference sequence). V lost 3 bases, J lost 1 base, and 4 bases stayed unmatched. This CDR3 comprises 14 residues. CDR3 sequence (DNA): TGCAGTGCTAGCGGGAGCGGGGGCACAGATACGCAGTATTTT. This translates into CSASGSGGTDTQYF.

This clonotype was seen a handful of times. This chain links TRBV7-9 with TRBJ1-6, with D hard to call. CDR3 length: 13 amino acids. CDR1 is SEHNR, CDR2 FQNEAQ, per germline (reference sequence). V shed 8 bases and J shed 8 bases, with 13 bases lying between them. The CDR3 nucleotides are TGTGCCAGCGCCTTACCCTCGGATTCACCCCTCCACTTT. Protein product: CASALPSDSPLHF.

The V gene is TRBV15, the J gene TRBJ2-7; no reliable D call. CDR1 LNHNV and CDR2 YYDKDF come from the germline V gene (reference sequence). Trimming shortened V by 0 bases and J by 1 base, and 7 bases separated the two germline ends. This CDR3 has 14 residues. The CDR3 region has the DNA TGTGCCACCAGCAGAGATGCTGCGTCCTACGAGCAGTACTTC. As protein: CATSRDAASYEQYF.

The chain carries TRBV12-3 or TRBV12-4 and TRBJ2-2; the D is unclear. The V gene lost 5 bases and the J gene lost 3 bases, with 10 bases spanning the gap. The CDR3 consists of 14 residues. CDR3 residues: CASSPRADTGELFF. In DNA form, the CDR3 reads TGTGCCAGCAGTCCTCGCGCGGACACCGGGGAGCTGTTTTTT.

This chain uses TRBV18 with TRBJ2-7; D ambiguous. Germline V gives CDR1 KGHSH, CDR2 LQKENI. This CDR3 region has 14 residues. V lost 1 base and J 5 bases, leaving 12 bases between the germline ends. The CDR3 is CASSPQSHRDEQYF. The CDR3 bases are TGTGCCAGCTCACCACAGTCCCACCGAGACGAGCAGTACTTC.

The chain is built from TRBV5-5 and TRBJ2-7; 7 positions match TRBD1. V was pared by 4 bases and J by 8 bases, with 18 bases of the junction left unmatched. Germline assignment: CDR1 SGHKS and CDR2 YYEKEE (reference sequence). The CDR3 loop spans 16 amino acids. The CDR3, as DNA: TGTGCCAGCAGCCCGGGTGAAGGGACAGCCTTAAGAAAGCAGTACTTC. This codes for CASSPGEGTALRKQYF. Based on the CDR3 plus reference TRBV5-5 and TRBJ2-7, the full variable domain is DAGVTQSPTHLIKTRGQQVTLRCSPISGHKSVSWYQQVLGQGPQFIFQYYEKEERGRGNFPDRFSARQFPNYSSELNVNALLLGDSALYLCASSPGEGTALRKQYFGPGTRLTVT.

This CDR3 reads CSVEWRERGNEQFF. DNA of the CDR3: TGCAGCGTTGAGTGGCGGGAGAGGGGGAATGAGCAGTTCTTC. This chain links TRBV29-1 with TRBJ2-1; tentative D call: TRBD2 (7 bases). In germline, CDR1 is SQVTM, CDR2 ANQGSEA. V was clipped by 3 bases and J by 7 bases, with 16 bases between them. This CDR3 is 14 amino acids long.